What follows are 25 T cell receptor beta chains derived from one specimen sequenced in a study of blood T cell repertoires in COVID-19. The table came from immunoSEQ multiplex PCR; TCRdb's copy has only in-frame clones and leaves some out. This sample has about 110,000 clones, with just over 85% found just once. Material for sequencing was peripheral blood. The receptors were gathered from a human donor in a cohort sampled during active COVID-19.

This chain uses TRBV6-5 with TRBJ1-2; D is undetermined. Germline CDR1 reads MNHEY; CDR2 reads SVGAGI. CDR3 length: 12 residues. Trimming left V 6 bases short and J 8 bases short, with 13 bases between. CDR3 nucleotide sequence: TGTGCCAGCAGGTCCCAGGCGGGGGGCTACACCTTC. Its translation is CASRSQAGGYTF.

V gene TRBV6-5 combines with J gene TRBJ2-1, with 8 bases aligning to TRBD2. Trimming at V came to 0 bases and at J to 5 bases, leaving 6 bases not matched to a gene. The V gene's germline CDR1 is MNHEY and CDR2 SVGAGI. This CDR3 comprises 16 residues. The CDR3 loop reads CASSYSTSAYNNEQFF. CDR3 DNA sequence: TGTGCCAGCAGTTACTCGACTAGCGCATATAACAATGAGCAGTTCTTC.

This sequence joins TRBV5-1 and TRBJ1-6, with 8 bases identical to TRBD1. Germline CDR1 is SGHRS and CDR2 is YFSETQ. The CDR3 extends over 15 amino acids. V gave up 4 bases and J gave up 4 bases; unmatched junction bases: 4. The CDR3 DNA reads as TGCGCCAGCAGCGGACAGGGTCTATATAATTCACCCCTCCACTTT. Translation gives CASSGQGLYNSPLHF.

The chain has TRBV19 and TRBJ2-7, with TRBD1 identical over 9 bases. Trimming took 9 bases from V and 2 from J; bases not matched to a gene: 8. The CDR3 sequence is 14 residues long. The germline V gene has CDR1 LNHDA and CDR2 SQIVND (reference sequence). DNA of the CDR3: TGTGCCAGCTCCCGGGACAGGGAGACCTACGAGCAGTACTTC. It codes for CASSRDRETYEQYF. Full variable domain (outside the CDR3, taken from reference TRBV19 and TRBJ2-7): DGGITQSPKYLFRKEGQNVTLSCEQNLNHDAMYWYRQDPGQGLRLIYYSQIVNDFQKGDIAEGYSVSREKKESFPLTVTSAQKNPTAFYLCASSRDRETYEQYFGPGTRLTVT.

The genes are TRBV3-1 (or the pseudogene TRBV3-2) and TRBJ1-4, with D possibly being TRBD1 (6 bases). CDR1 is LGHDT and CDR2 is YNNKEL in the germline V gene (reference sequence). CDR3 length: 14 residues. V lost 4 bases to trimming and J lost 8 bases, with 14 bases between them. CDR3 DNA: TGTGCCAGCAGCCCGTCAAACAGGGTCGAAAAACTGTTTTTT. Amino acid sequence: CASSPSNRVEKLFF.

This chain uses TRBV11-2 with TRBJ1-4; 8 positions match TRBD1. The CDR3 extends over 17 amino acids. Losses at the gene ends were 1 base for V and 4 bases for J; bases not matched to a gene: 8. Germline V gene lookup returns CDR1 SGHAT and CDR2 FQNNGV. The CDR3 DNA reads as TGTGCCAGCAGCTTAGGTCGCAGGGGGCCGAGTAATGAAAAACTGTTTTTT. Translation: CASSLGRRGPSNEKLFF.

The chain combines TRBV18 with TRBJ1-2, with 8 bases matching TRBD1. Germline trimming cut 6 bases from V and 6 bases from J; bases unmatched to any gene: 15. This CDR3 has 16 residues. Per germline, CDR1 KGHSH and CDR2 LQKENI. The CDR3 DNA reads TGTGCCAGCTCTCCTCTTGGACAGGGAGACAATAATGGCTACACCTTC. Residues: CASSPLGQGDNNGYTF.

This clone has a handful of counts. This chain uses TRBV11-2 with TRBJ1-2; D ambiguous. This CDR3 has 15 amino acids. V lost 3 bases and J lost 0, with 11 bases in between. The V gene's germline CDR1 is SGHAT and CDR2 FQNNGV. The chain's CDR3 is CASSLVHNPNYGYTF. CDR3 nucleotides: TGTGCCAGCAGCTTGGTACACAATCCTAACTATGGCTACACCTTC. The full variable domain, with the rest looked up from reference TRBV11-2 and TRBJ1-2, is EAGVAQSPRYKIIEKRQSVAFWCNPISGHATLYWYQQILGQGPKLLIQFQNNGVVDDSQLPKDRFSAERLKGVDSTLKIQPAKLEDSAVYLCASSLVHNPNYGYTFGSGTRLTVV.

The chain is built from TRBV11-1 and TRBJ1-1; the match to TRBD1 covers 8 bases. This CDR3 has 15 amino acids. V lost 5 bases, J lost 4 bases, and 9 bases stayed unmatched. Germline CDR1 SGHAT, CDR2 FQDESV (reference sequence). The chain's CDR3 is CASSRPKQGGTEAFF. DNA for the CDR3: TGTGCCAGCAGCCGGCCGAAACAGGGGGGCACTGAAGCTTTCTTT. Full variable domain (outside the CDR3, taken from reference TRBV11-1 and TRBJ1-1): EAEVAQSPRYKITEKSQAVAFWCDPISGHATLYWYRQILGQGPELLVQFQDESVVDDSQLPKDRFSAERLKGVDSTLKIQPAELGDSAMYLCASSRPKQGGTEAFFGQGTRLTVV.

V usage is TRBV1 and J usage is TRBJ2-3; the table's D gene call, TRBD2, was not cross checked with the DNA. TRBV1 is a known pseudogene. The CDR3 loop spans 17 amino acids. Written as DNA, the CDR3 is TGCACCAGCAGCCAAGATCGGGGGGGAGGGCCGGTAGATACGCAGTATTTT. Translated: CTSSQDRGGGPVDTQYF.

V and J are TRBV10-3 and TRBJ1-5, with D tentatively TRBD1 (6 bases). Germline V gene data show CDR1 as ENHRY and CDR2 as SYGVKD. Between the trimmed V and J ends, which lost 5 bases and 5 bases, there was a span of 13 bases. The CDR3 is 14 amino acids. CDR3 in amino acids: CAISKDRAYQPQHF. The DNA for the CDR3 is TGTGCCATCAGTAAGGACAGAGCTTATCAGCCCCAGCATTTT.

This CDR3 is CASARASGSHEQYF. In nucleotides, the CDR3 is TGTGCCAGCGCCCGGGCTAGCGGGAGCCACGAGCAGTACTTC. The chain has TRBV7-3 and TRBJ2-7; 10 bases are shared with TRBD2. Germline-derived CDR1 and CDR2 are SGHTA and FQGTGA. J lost 5 bases, V lost 8 bases, and 9 bases had no gene match. The CDR3 covers 14 residues. The whole variable domain, filled in from reference TRBV7-3 and TRBJ2-7, reads GAGVSQTPSNKVTEKGKYVELRCDPISGHTALYWYRQSLGQGPEFLIYFQGTGAADDSGLPNDRFFAVRPEGSVSTLKIQRTERGDSAVYLCASARASGSHEQYFGPGTRLTVT.

J is TRBJ1-4 and V is TRBV5-1, with D tentatively TRBD1 (6 bases). The CDR3 is 15 residues long. Germline V gene data show CDR1 as SGHRS and CDR2 as YFSETQ. V lost 4 bases and J 6 bases, leaving 16 bases between the germline ends. Here the CDR3 reads CASSGRDTNYEKLFF. CDR3 sequence (DNA): TGCGCCAGCAGCGGCCGGGACACCAATTATGAAAAACTGTTTTTT.

This clone was seen more than once but under ten times. V and J are TRBV14 and TRBJ1-5; D ambiguous. The CDR3 runs 17 residues. CDR1 is SGHDN, CDR2 FVKESK, per germline. V was clipped by 3 bases and J by 3 bases, with 18 bases between them. The CDR3 reads CASSHRPLTEANQPQHF. The CDR3 DNA reads as TGTGCCAGCAGCCATCGTCCGCTTACGGAGGCCAATCAGCCCCAGCATTTT. Using reference TRBV14 and TRBJ1-5 for the parts outside the CDR3, the full variable domain is EAGVTQFPSHSVIEKGQTVTLRCDPISGHDNLYWYRRVMGKEIKFLLHFVKESKQDESGMPNNRFLAERTGGTYSTLKVQPAELEDSGVYFCASSHRPLTEANQPQHFGDGTRLSIL.

A single count supports this clone. This sequence joins TRBV6-5 and TRBJ1-1; 8 bases map to TRBD1. There are 15 residues in the CDR3. V lost 2 bases to trimming and J lost 2 bases; unmatched junction nucleotides: 4. Germline V gene sequence: CDR1 MNHEY, CDR2 SVGAGI. In DNA form, the CDR3 reads TGTGCCAGCAGTTACCGGACAGGGATAAACACTGAAGCTTTCTTT. Translated, it gives CASSYRTGINTEAFF.

The rearrangement uses TRBV5-6 and TRBJ2-7; D uncertain. The germline CDR1 and CDR2 sequences are SGHDT and YYEEEE. V lost 4 bases and J lost 7, with 9 bases in between. The CDR3 runs to 11 residues. The CDR3 sequence is CASSILSEQYF. CDR3 nucleotides: TGTGCCAGCAGCATACTTTCTGAGCAGTACTTC. The variable domain in full, completed from reference TRBV5-6 and TRBJ2-7, reads DAGVTQSPTHLIKTRGQQVTLRCSPKSGHDTVSWYQQALGQGPQFIFQYYEEEERQRGNFPDRFSGHQFPNYSSELNVNALLLGDSALYLCASSILSEQYFGPGTRLTVT.

This chain uses TRBV9 with TRBJ2-7, with D unclear. Deletions cut 0 bases from V and 1 base from J, with 8 bases between. The CDR3 totals 14 residues. Germline CDR1 SGDLS, CDR2 YYNGEE. CDR3 loop: CASSVGDTSYEQYF. The DNA for the CDR3 is TGTGCCAGCAGCGTAGGTGACACATCCTACGAGCAGTACTTC.

V and J are TRBV5-1 and TRBJ2-3; TRBD2 might be the D (6 bases). Germline V gene data show CDR1 as SGHRS and CDR2 as YFSETQ. This CDR3 comprises 14 residues. V lost 0 bases and J 2 bases, leaving 7 bases between the germline ends. CDR3 in DNA: TGCGCCAGCAGCTTGGGCGGGAACACAGATACGCAGTATTTT. Encoded protein: CASSLGGNTDTQYF. Full variable domain (rest looked up from reference TRBV5-1 and TRBJ2-3): KAGVTQTPRYLIKTRGQQVTLSCSPISGHRSVSWYQQTPGQGLQFLFEYFSETQRNKGNFPGRFSGRQFSNSRSEMNVSTLELGDSALYLCASSLGGNTDTQYFGPGTRLTVL.

J is TRBJ2-7 and V is TRBV28; tentative D call: TRBD1 (6 bases). The CDR3 loop spans 15 amino acids. The V end lost 3 bases, the J end lost 2 bases, and 14 bases lay between the germline ends. Germline CDR1 and CDR2: MDHEN and SYDVKM. DNA of the CDR3: TGTGCCAGCAGTTTGCCGCAGGGGCGACCCTACGAGCAGTACTTC. It translates to CASSLPQGRPYEQYF.

The rearrangement uses TRBV15 and TRBJ2-7; 8 bases agree with TRBD1. The CDR3 consists of 14 residues. Germline CDR1 is LNHNV and CDR2 is YYDKDF (reference sequence). The ends lost 2 bases at V and 4 bases at J; junction bases unmatched: 4. The CDR3 DNA follows: TGTGCCACCAGCAGACAGACAGGGGTTTACGAGCAGTACTTC. Translating it yields CATSRQTGVYEQYF.

This clone was seen only once. The chain combines TRBV4-1 with TRBJ2-2; 7 nucleotides match TRBD2. Germline lookup yields CDR1 MGHRA and CDR2 YSYEKL. Trimming cost V 3 bases and J 5 bases; bases outside gene matches: 9. The CDR3 is made up of 16 amino acids. CDR3 nucleotide sequence: TGCGCCAGCAGCCACCGGGGGGAGGGTTGGACCGGGGAGCTGTTTTTT. Translating gives CASSHRGEGWTGELFF.

The V call is TRBV25-1, the J call TRBJ2-5, with a possible D match to TRBD2 (5 bases). Looked up from germline, CDR1 is MGHDK and CDR2 is SYGVNS. The ends were cut back, 4 bases at V and 5 bases at J, with 17 bases in the middle. The length of the CDR3 is 15 residues. This CDR3 reads CASSVSAKIGETQYF. Written as DNA, the CDR3 is TGTGCCAGCAGTGTTAGCGCAAAAATCGGGGAGACCCAGTACTTC. Supplemented by reference TRBV25-1 and TRBJ2-5, the full variable domain reads EADIYQTPRYLVIGTGKKITLECSQTMGHDKMYWYQQDPGMELHLIHYSYGVNSTEKGDLSSESTVSRIRTEHFPLTLESARPSHTSQYLCASSVSAKIGETQYFGPGTRLLVL.

The chain combines TRBV9 with TRBJ2-1; D gene ambiguous. There are 13 residues in the CDR3. Deletions cut 4 bases from V and 13 bases from J, with 18 bases between. Germline V gene sequence: CDR1 SGDLS, CDR2 YYNGEE. CDR3 residues: CASSPSDGPGQFF. In nucleotides, the CDR3 is TGTGCCAGCAGCCCCTCCGATGGGCCAGGTCAGTTCTTC.

This clone was seen only a few times. This chain joins TRBV4-1 and TRBJ2-2; D perhaps matches TRBD2 (5 bases). The length of the CDR3 is 16 residues. Germline V CDR1 and CDR2: MGHRA, YSYEKL. The germline V and J ends were trimmed by 2 bases and 3 bases, with 13 bases remaining between them. As DNA, the CDR3 is TGCGCCAGCAGCCAACCCGGACTCCTTGACACCGGGGAGCTGTTTTTT. It is translated as CASSQPGLLDTGELFF.

The chain joins TRBV5-1 to TRBJ2-7, with TRBD1 identical over 9 bases. The junction had 10 bases not matched to a gene; V was cut back by 4 bases and J by 5 bases. CDR3 length equals 15 residues. Germline V gives CDR1 SGHRS, CDR2 YFSETQ. The CDR3 sequence is CASSPGQGWVDEQYF. Here the CDR3 DNA reads TGCGCCAGCAGCCCAGGACAGGGGTGGGTTGACGAGCAGTACTTC.